These 16 T cell receptor beta chains were sequenced from one sample in a study of blood T cell repertoires in COVID-19. Clones were sequenced by immunoSEQ multiplex PCR, and TCRdb holds only the in-frame ones, with some missing. The sample has hundreds of thousands of clones, around 88% seen once; the top ten hold just under 9%. What was sequenced was PBMCs or T cells enriched from blood (not recorded which). These receptors originate from a middle-aged man who had recovered from COVID-19.

This chain joins TRBV9 and TRBJ2-5, with 9 bases lining up with TRBD2. Germline V gene data show CDR1 as SGDLS and CDR2 as YYNGEE. Trimming cost V 0 bases and J 4 bases; bases outside gene matches: 4. This CDR3 has 15 amino acids. CDR3 protein: CASSVELAGAETQYF. CDR3 sequence (DNA): TGTGCCAGCAGCGTAGAGTTAGCGGGGGCAGAGACCCAGTACTTC. Full variable domain (missing parts from reference TRBV9 and TRBJ2-5): DSGVTQTPKHLITATGQRVTLRCSPRSGDLSVYWYQQSLDQGLQFLIQYYNGEERAKGNILERFSAQQFPDLHSELNLSSLELGDSALYFCASSVELAGAETQYFGPGTRLLVL.

CDR3 residues: CASSSDRGLYYGYTF. The CDR3 coding sequence is TGTGCCAGCAGCTCGGACAGGGGGCTGTACTATGGCTACACCTTC. The chain links TRBV7-9 to TRBJ1-2; 11 bases are a match to TRBD1. Germline CDR1 SEHNR, CDR2 FQNEAQ (reference sequence). The CDR3 runs 15 residues. Trimming cost V 4 bases and J 3 bases; bases outside gene matches: 4.

The chain uses TRBV9 and TRBJ1-1; D ambiguous. From germline, CDR1 is SGDLS and CDR2 YYNGEE. V lost 1 base, J lost 4 bases, and 11 bases lay in between. This CDR3 spans 14 amino acids. The CDR3 DNA follows: TGTGCCAGCAGCGTAAATGGGGAGAGCACTGAAGCTTTCTTT. It is translated as CASSVNGESTEAFF.

This rearrangement joins TRBV5-1 to TRBJ1-3; unclear D gene. V was trimmed by 0 bases and J by 2 bases, leaving 9 bases between them. The CDR3 has 15 amino acids. Germline lookup yields CDR1 SGHRS and CDR2 YFSETQ. The CDR3 DNA is TGCGCCAGCAGCTTGGCCGGGATTACTGGAAACACCATATATTTT. Translating gives CASSLAGITGNTIYF.

The gene calls are TRBV30 and TRBJ1-1; D call uncertain. Germline V gene sequence: CDR1 GTSNPN, CDR2 SVGIG (reference sequence). The germline V and J ends were trimmed by 4 bases and 10 bases, with 19 bases remaining between them. The CDR3 is made up of 13 amino acids. The CDR3: CAWKPVEGLVAFF. In DNA form, the CDR3 reads TGTGCCTGGAAACCGGTTGAGGGTCTTGTAGCTTTCTTT.

CDR3 DNA sequence: TGTGCCAGCAGATTCCAGACAGGGGGGGACGAGCAGTACTTC. Its translation: CASRFQTGGDEQYF. The V call is TRBV5-4, the J call TRBJ2-7; 9 nucleotides agree with TRBD1. V dropped 5 bases and J dropped 5; count of bases not matched to a gene: 8. Germline CDR1 reads SGHNT; CDR2 reads YYREEE (reference sequence). This CDR3 is built from 14 residues. The full variable domain, with the rest looked up from reference TRBV5-4 and TRBJ2-7, is ETGVTQSPTHLIKTRGQQVTLRCSSQSGHNTVSWYQQALGQGPQFIFQYYREEENGRGNFPPRFSGLQFPNYSSELNVNALELDDSALYLCASRFQTGGDEQYFGPGTRLTVT.

In this sample, this clone turned up once. V usage is TRBV6-2 or TRBV6-3 and J usage is TRBJ1-2; D remains ambiguous. Germline V gene sequence: CDR1 MNHEY, CDR2 SVGEGT. CDR3 length equals 13 residues. V gave up 1 base and J gave up 3 bases, with 6 bases separating them. The CDR3 nucleotides are TGTGCCAGCAGTTACTTAGATCACTATGGCTACACCTTC. Translated: CASSYLDHYGYTF.

This sequence joins TRBV5-6 and TRBJ2-1; tentatively, D is TRBD2 (5 bases). With 6 bases removed from V and 6 bases from J, the gap between germline ends came to 16 bases. Germline lookup yields CDR1 SGHDT and CDR2 YYEEEE. The CDR3 consists of 14 residues. CDR3 residues: CASNYYRGLNEQFF. The CDR3 DNA reads as TGTGCCAGCAACTATTATAGAGGGCTCAATGAGCAGTTCTTC.

The chain carries TRBV19 and TRBJ1-6; TRBD1 matches 11 bases. Germline lookup yields CDR1 LNHDA and CDR2 SQIVND (reference sequence). The CDR3 is 13 residues long. Trimming at V came to 9 bases and at J to 8 bases, leaving 3 bases not matched to a gene. CDR3 loop: CASGTGGDSPLHF. In DNA, the CDR3 is TGTGCCAGCGGGACAGGGGGAGATTCACCCCTCCACTTT.

Only one count was recorded for this clone. The chain links TRBV5-1 to TRBJ2-2; TRBD1 agrees at 10 bases. Germline lookup yields CDR1 SGHRS and CDR2 YFSETQ. The CDR3 has 16 amino acids. V dropped 0 bases and J dropped 5; count of bases not matched to a gene: 4. CDR3 amino acids: CASSLAWDRGTGELFF. The DNA of the CDR3 is TGCGCCAGCAGCTTGGCCTGGGACAGGGGAACCGGGGAGCTGTTTTTT.

This chain connects TRBV27 to TRBJ1-5; TRBD1 aligns across 10 bases. Germline assignment: CDR1 MNHEY and CDR2 SMNVEV (reference sequence). The length of the CDR3 is 18 residues. The V and J ends lost 8 bases and 0 bases, in that order; junction bases with no gene match: 13. As DNA, the CDR3 is TGTGCCAGCGGACTCATTTCGACAGGGGGCTTTAGCAATCAGCCCCAGCATTTT. Its translation: CASGLISTGGFSNQPQHF.

This sequence joins TRBV19 and TRBJ1-3; possibly TRBD1 for D (6 bases). The V end was cut by 3 bases, the J end by 10 bases, with 16 bases between. Germline V gene sequence: CDR1 LNHDA, CDR2 SQIVND (reference sequence). This CDR3 region has 14 residues. Here the CDR3 DNA reads TGTGCCAGTAGTATTCGGCAGGGACATGGGACCATATATTTT. Its translation: CASSIRQGHGTIYF.

The J gene is TRBJ1-1, the V gene TRBV28; D remains unclear. Germline CDR1 MDHEN, CDR2 SYDVKM. The CDR3 covers 14 residues. Trimming shortened V by 8 bases and J by 10 bases, and 23 bases separated the two germline ends. Written as DNA, the CDR3 is TGTGCCAGCCTCCTCAGTCCAAGCGGCCTCCCAGCTTTCTTT. This encodes CASLLSPSGLPAFF.

This chain connects TRBV11-2 to TRBJ1-1, with D tentatively TRBD1 (5 bases). Germline V lookup: CDR1 SGHAT, CDR2 FQNNGV. This CDR3 spans 14 amino acids. V was clipped by 5 bases and J by 0 bases, with 10 bases between them. The CDR3 nucleotides are TGTGCCAGCAGCCAAGGACAAATGAACACTGAAGCTTTCTTT. It translates to CASSQGQMNTEAFF. Full variable domain (missing parts from reference TRBV11-2 and TRBJ1-1): EAGVAQSPRYKIIEKRQSVAFWCNPISGHATLYWYQQILGQGPKLLIQFQNNGVVDDSQLPKDRFSAERLKGVDSTLKIQPAKLEDSAVYLCASSQGQMNTEAFFGQGTRLTVV.

The chain recombines TRBV7-6 with TRBJ1-6; perhaps TRBD1 as D (6 bases). V lost 5 bases, J lost 7 bases, and 15 bases lay in between. Looked up from germline, CDR1 is SGHVS and CDR2 is FNYEAQ. There are 15 residues in the CDR3. Written as DNA, the CDR3 is TGTGCCAGCAGCCCCGGGGGGGCTGGGAATTCACCCCTCCACTTT. It yields the protein CASSPGGAGNSPLHF.

About this clone: Distinct nucleotide sequences in the sample also encode this CDR3. The genes are TRBV25-1 and TRBJ1-1, with 7 positions matching TRBD1. The CDR3 loop spans 14 amino acids. Germline CDR1 is MGHDK and CDR2 is SYGVNS. The ends lost 3 bases at V and 1 base at J; junction bases unmatched: 2. The CDR3 DNA reads as TGTGCCAGCAGTGAGGGACAGAGGAACACTGAAGCTTTCTTT. This encodes CASSEGQRNTEAFF.